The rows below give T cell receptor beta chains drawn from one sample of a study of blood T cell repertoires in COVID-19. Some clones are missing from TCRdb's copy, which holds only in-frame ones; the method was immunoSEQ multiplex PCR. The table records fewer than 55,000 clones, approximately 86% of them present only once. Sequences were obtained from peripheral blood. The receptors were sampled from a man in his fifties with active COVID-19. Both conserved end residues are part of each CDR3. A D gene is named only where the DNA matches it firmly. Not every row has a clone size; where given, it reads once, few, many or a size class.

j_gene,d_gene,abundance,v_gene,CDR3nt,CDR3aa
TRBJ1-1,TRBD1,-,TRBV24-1,TGTGCCACCAGTGATCGGACAGGGAGGGCTTTCTTT,CATSDRTGRAFF
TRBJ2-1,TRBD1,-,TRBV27,TGTGCCAGCAGTTGGGGACAGGGTGCGAATGAGCAGTTCTTC,CASSWGQGANEQFF
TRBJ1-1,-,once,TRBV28,TGTGCCAGCAGTTCCGGCACTGAAGCTTTCTTT,CASSSGTEAFF
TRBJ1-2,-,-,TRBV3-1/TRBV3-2,TGTGCCAGCAGCCTCCAGGGATCTGGCTACACCTTC,CASSLQGSGYTF
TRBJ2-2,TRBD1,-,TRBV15,TGTGCCACCAGCAGACGCGACAGGGCGAACACCGGGGAGCTGTTTTTT,CATSRRDRANTGELFF
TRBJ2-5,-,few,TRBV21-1,TGTGCCAGCAGCAGTCTAGCGGGGGAGGAGACCCAGTACTTC,CASSSLAGEETQYF
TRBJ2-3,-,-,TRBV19,TGTGCCAGTAGTCCCCCACCACCGGCAGATACGCAGTATTTT,CASSPPPPADTQYF
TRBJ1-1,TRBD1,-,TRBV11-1,TGTGCCAGCAGCTTCTCTCAGGGGGAGAACACTGAAGCTTTCTTT,CASSFSQGENTEAFF
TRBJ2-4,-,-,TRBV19,TGTGCCAGTAGTATAGATCCGGGACAAGGTCGTGGAGCCAAAAACATTCAGTACTTC,CASSIDPGQGRGAKNIQYF
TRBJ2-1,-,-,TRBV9,TGTGCCAGCAGCCTTAGCAGGCTAGCAAACACGGATGAGCAGTTCTTC,CASSLSRLANTDEQFF
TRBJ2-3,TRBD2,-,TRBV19,TGTGCCAGTAGTATGTCGGGGGGGGGCACAGATACGCAGTATTTT,CASSMSGGGTDTQYF
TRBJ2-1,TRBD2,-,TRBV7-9,TGTGCCAGCAGCTCAGGGACTAGCGGCTACAATGAGCAGTTCTTC,CASSSGTSGYNEQFF
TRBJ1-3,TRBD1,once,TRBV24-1,TGTGCCACCAGTGACCCCCTTGAACGACAGGGTAGGCCTGGAAACACCATATATTTT,CATSDPLERQGRPGNTIYF
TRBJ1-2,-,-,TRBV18,TGTGCCAGCTCACCCGACAGTTCCTCTGGAGGCTACACCTTC,CASSPDSSSGGYTF
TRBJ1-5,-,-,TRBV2,TGTGCCAGCAGTGAACTGCAGGCGTCTAGCAATCAGCCCCAGCATTTT,CASSELQASSNQPQHF
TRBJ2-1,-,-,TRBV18,TGTGCCAGCTCACCGTCTCCCTCCTACAATGAGCAGTTCTTC,CASSPSPSYNEQFF
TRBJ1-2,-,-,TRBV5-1,TGCGCCAGCAGCTTGGAACGGGAAGGCTACACCTTC,CASSLEREGYTF
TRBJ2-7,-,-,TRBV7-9,TGTGCCAGCAGCTTCGGGTCCTCCTACGAGCAGTACTTC,CASSFGSSYEQYF
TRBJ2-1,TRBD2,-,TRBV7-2,TGTGCCAGCAGCTTAACGGCGGGAGTAGGGGTACGTGAGCAGTTCTTC,CASSLTAGVGVREQFF
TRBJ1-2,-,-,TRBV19,TGTGCCAGTAGTATCCCCGGGGGTGTCTATGGCTACACCTTC,CASSIPGGVYGYTF
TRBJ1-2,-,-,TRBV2,TGTGCCAGCAGGGACAGTGGAGGCTATGGCTACACCTTC,CASRDSGGYGYTF
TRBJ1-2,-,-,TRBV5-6,TGTGCCAGCAGCTTGGGTTTGGGAGGCACCGGGGCAGAGGGCTACACCTTC,CASSLGLGGTGAEGYTF
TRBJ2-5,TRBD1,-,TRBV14,TGTGCCAGCAGCCGACGCCGGGACAGGGGGGAAAAGGAGACCCAGTACTTC,CASSRRRDRGEKETQYF
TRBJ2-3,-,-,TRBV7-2,TGTGCCAGCAGCTCGCCTTGGTCGACTCGCACAGATACGCAGTATTTT,CASSSPWSTRTDTQYF
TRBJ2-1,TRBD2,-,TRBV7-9,TGTGCCAGCACCCCAGTTGGGCGGGGGGCGAGGAATGAGCAGTTCTTC,CASTPVGRGARNEQFF
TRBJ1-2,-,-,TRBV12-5,TGTGCTAGTGTCCGGGACACCTATGGCTACACCTTC,CASVRDTYGYTF
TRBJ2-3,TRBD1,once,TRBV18,TGTGCCAGCTCTCTAGACAGGGGAGGACGAGGCCGCACAGATACGCAGTATTTT,CASSLDRGGRGRTDTQYF
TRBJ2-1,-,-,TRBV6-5,TGTGCCAGCACCGAACCAGGGGTCACCAATGAGCAGTTCTTC,CASTEPGVTNEQFF
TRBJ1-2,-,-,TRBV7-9,TGTGCCAGCAGCTTCGTCCGGGAAGGCTACACCTTC,CASSFVREGYTF
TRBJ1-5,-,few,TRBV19,TGTGCCAGTAGTCATTATAAACAGGGCCAGCCCCAGCATTTT,CASSHYKQGQPQHF
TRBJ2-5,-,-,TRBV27,TGTGCCAGCAGTTCCTTCCGGGCAGGGCGCCGAGAGACCCAGTACTTC,CASSSFRAGRRETQYF
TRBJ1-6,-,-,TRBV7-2,TGTGCCAGCGGTCCGGAGCCTAATTCACCCCTCCACTTT,CASGPEPNSPLHF
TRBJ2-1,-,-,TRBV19,TGTGCCAGTTCACACAACAATGAGCAGTTCTTC,CASSHNNEQFF
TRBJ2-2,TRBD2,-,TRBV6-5,TGTGCCAGCCACCAAAGGGGCGGGAGTTCAGGGGAGCTGTTTTTT,CASHQRGGSSGELFF
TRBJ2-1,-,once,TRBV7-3,TGTGCCAGCAGCCTCAGGGTTGGCCGTTTGGATGAGCAGTTCTTC,CASSLRVGRLDEQFF
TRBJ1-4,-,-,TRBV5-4,TGTGCCAGCAGCCCGGACACTGCCGAAAAACTGTTTTTT,CASSPDTAEKLFF
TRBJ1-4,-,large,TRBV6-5,TGTGCCAGCAGTTACAACCCAGATGAAAAACTGTTTTTT,CASSYNPDEKLFF
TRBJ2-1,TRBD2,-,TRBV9,TGTGCCAGCAGCGGGGCCCTCATAGCGGGAGCCTTCAATGAGCAGTTCTTC,CASSGALIAGAFNEQFF
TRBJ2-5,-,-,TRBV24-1,TGTGCCACCAGTTCCGGGACACCAGGGAAAGAGACCCAGTACTTC,CATSSGTPGKETQYF
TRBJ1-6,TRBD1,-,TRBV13,TGTGCCAGCTCAGGACAGGTCGGATCACCCCTCCACTTT,CASSGQVGSPLHF
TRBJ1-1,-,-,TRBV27,TGTGCCAGCAGTTTATCGAGGCTTCCAAGCGGCGAAGCTTTCTTT,CASSLSRLPSGEAFF
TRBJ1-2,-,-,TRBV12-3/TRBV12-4,TGTGCCAGCAGGAGGGTCCGCAACTATGGCTACACCTTC,CASRRVRNYGYTF
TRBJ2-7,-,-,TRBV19,TGTGCCAGTAGTATTTCCAGGGTTGTGGGCGAGCAGTACTTC,CASSISRVVGEQYF
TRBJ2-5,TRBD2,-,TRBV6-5,TGTGCCAGCAACCAACGGGGGAGGGCGGGAGAGACCCAGTACTTC,CASNQRGRAGETQYF
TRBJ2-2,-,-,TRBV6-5,TGTGCCAGCAGTTTGCCAGGGCGGGGCGGGGAGCTGTTTTTT,CASSLPGRGGELFF
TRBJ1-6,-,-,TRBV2,TGTGCCAGCATCCCGGGTCACGGACTCCTCCACTTT,CASIPGHGLLHF
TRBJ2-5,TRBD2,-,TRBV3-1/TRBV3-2,TGTGCCAGCAGCCAAGACCCCCTAGCGGGACCGGGCTGGGAGACCCAGTACTTC,CASSQDPLAGPGWETQYF
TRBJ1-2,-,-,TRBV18,TGTGCCAGCTCACAAAGAAGCGAACCGGGACACCTAACTGGCTACACCTTC,CASSQRSEPGHLTGYTF
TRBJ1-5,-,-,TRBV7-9,TGTGCCAGCAGCGGGGGAGGAGGCAATCAGCCCCAGCATTTT,CASSGGGGNQPQHF
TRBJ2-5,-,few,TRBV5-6,TGTGCCAGCAGCTCTCTTGCGGTGACCCAGTACTTC,CASSSLAVTQYF
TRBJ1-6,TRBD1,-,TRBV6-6,TGTGCCAGCAGTTCGTCTACAGGGGGCGGTTCACCCCTCCACTTT,CASSSSTGGGSPLHF
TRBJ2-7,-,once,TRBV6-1,TGTGCCAGCAGTGAAGCGGGGCTAGGGCTCGAGCAGTACTTC,CASSEAGLGLEQYF
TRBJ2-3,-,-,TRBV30,TGTGCCTGGAGCCCAGGGGTGGGAGCCACCACAGATACGCAGTATTTT,CAWSPGVGATTDTQYF
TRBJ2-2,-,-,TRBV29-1,TGCAGCGCCGTGGGGGGGGGCGCGGGCACCGGGGAGCTGTTTTTT,CSAVGGGAGTGELFF
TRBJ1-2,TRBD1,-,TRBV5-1,TGCGCCAGCAGCCTGGGACAGACCCGAGCTTCCTATGGCTACACCTTC,CASSLGQTRASYGYTF
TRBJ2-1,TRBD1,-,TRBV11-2,TGTGCCAGCAGCCTACGGACAGGGGGCAATGAGCAGTTCTTC,CASSLRTGGNEQFF
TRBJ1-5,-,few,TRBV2,TGTGCCAGCAGTGCTAGAGGTTATCAGCCCCAGCATTTT,CASSARGYQPQHF